What follows are 26 T cell receptor beta chains derived from one specimen sequenced in a study of control samples from healthy donors and cancer patients. Produced via immunoSEQ multiplex PCR; TCRdb's table is partial and in-frame only. Among under 150,000 clones listed, about 93% were seen once. The sequenced material came from PBMCs. Source of these receptors: a man aged 45-60 years with head and neck cancer.

The rearrangement uses TRBV4-1 and TRBJ2-3; D not certain. The germline gives CDR1 MGHRA, CDR2 YSYEKL. V lost 1 base and J lost 3, with 5 bases in between. This CDR3 spans 13 amino acids. Written as DNA, the CDR3 is TGCGCCAGCAGCCAAGTCAGGACAGATACGCAGTATTTT. It yields the protein CASSQVRTDTQYF.

This sequence joins TRBV28 and TRBJ1-1; D unclear. V was cut by 2 bases and J by 0 bases, with 7 bases left in between. Germline CDR1 is MDHEN and CDR2 is SYDVKM. The CDR3 spans 14 residues. CDR3 nucleotides: TGTGCCAGCAGTTTAACAGTAATGAACACTGAAGCTTTCTTT. Its translation: CASSLTVMNTEAFF.

The V and J genes are TRBV7-2 and TRBJ2-1, with 10 bases that match TRBD2. Germline values: CDR1 SGHTA, CDR2 FQGNSA. Trimming at V came to 1 base and at J to 1 base, leaving 7 bases not matched to a gene. This CDR3 is 18 amino acids long. The chain's CDR3 is CASSLDYLAGASYNEQFF. In nucleotides, the CDR3 is TGTGCCAGCAGCTTAGATTATCTAGCGGGGGCTTCCTACAATGAGCAGTTCTTC.

The rearrangement uses TRBV19 and TRBJ2-1; D might be TRBD2 (6 bases). Trimming took off 5 bases at V and 0 bases at J, with 8 bases between the two ends. Germline CDR1 is LNHDA and CDR2 is SQIVND (reference sequence). The CDR3 is 14 residues long. CDR3 DNA sequence: TGTGCCAGTAGTCGGGGGAACTCCTACAATGAGCAGTTCTTC. Its translation is CASSRGNSYNEQFF.

This clone was counted a single time. The V and J genes are TRBV5-5 and TRBJ2-6; D is ambiguous. Germline assignment: CDR1 SGHKS and CDR2 YYEKEE (reference sequence). Trimming left V 0 bases short and J 0 bases short, with 4 bases between. The CDR3 sequence is 15 residues long. Here the CDR3 reads CASSLGSSGANVLTF. For the CDR3, the DNA is TGTGCCAGCAGCTTGGGGAGCTCTGGGGCCAACGTCCTGACTTTC.

J is TRBJ1-4 and V is TRBV20-1; the D is unclear. The germline V gene has CDR1 DFQATT and CDR2 SNEGSKA (reference sequence). Trimming took 7 bases from V and 7 from J, leaving 7 bases between them. The CDR3 length is 10 residues. Written as DNA, the CDR3 is TGCAGTGTGGCCGGTGAAAAACTGTTTTTT. Amino acids: CSVAGEKLFF.

The V and J genes are TRBV6-2 or TRBV6-3 and TRBJ2-7, with 7 bases matching TRBD1. The CDR3 consists of 14 residues. From germline, CDR1 is MNHEY and CDR2 SVGEGT. The V gene end was trimmed by 4 bases and the J gene end by 7 bases; junction bases not matched to a gene: 10. The CDR3 DNA sequence: TGTGCCAGCAGTTCTTCCGGGACAGAATTTGAGCAGTACTTC. Protein sequence: CASSSSGTEFEQYF.

The rearrangement links TRBV10-3 to TRBJ1-5; D is perhaps TRBD1 (5 bases). CDR3 length: 14 amino acids. In germline, CDR1 is ENHRY, CDR2 SYGVKD. V lost 10 bases and J lost 4, with 17 bases in between. CDR3 in DNA: TGTGCCACCACGGAGCAGGGAGGGAATCAGCCCCAGCATTTT. As protein: CATTEQGGNQPQHF.

To note about this clone: The same CDR3 also results from other DNA sequences found in this sample. The CDR3 DNA reads TGTGCCAGCAGTTCCGGGGGGTTTGAAGCTTTCTTT. It translates to CASSSGGFEAFF. The genes are TRBV27 and TRBJ1-1, with D possibly being TRBD1 (5 bases). This CDR3 spans 12 amino acids. In germline, CDR1 is MNHEY, CDR2 SMNVEV (reference sequence). Trimming stripped 4 bases from V and 7 bases from J, with 10 bases between.

The chain links TRBV7-3 to TRBJ2-7, with TRBD2 matching over 9 bases. The CDR3 is made up of 14 amino acids. The V gene end was trimmed by 5 bases and the J gene end by 0 bases; junction bases not matched to a gene: 2. CDR1 SGHTA and CDR2 FQGTGA come from the germline V gene. CDR3 loop: CASSPAGGSYEQYF. In DNA form, the CDR3 reads TGTGCCAGCAGCCCAGCGGGGGGCTCCTACGAGCAGTACTTC.

The chain couples TRBV6-1 to TRBJ1-1; D call uncertain. The CDR3 spans 15 residues. Per the germline V gene, CDR1 is MNHNS and CDR2 is SASEGT. The V end lost 0 bases, the J end lost 4 bases, and 12 bases lay between the germline ends. CDR3 in DNA: TGTGCCAGCAGTGAAGCGCTTCTGGGAAGCACTGAAGCTTTCTTT. Translated, it gives CASSEALLGSTEAFF.

The J gene is TRBJ2-3, the V gene TRBV2; 8 bases agree with TRBD2. This CDR3 has 17 residues. Per germline, CDR1 SNHLY and CDR2 FYNNEI. V was pared by 7 bases and J by 1 base, with 13 bases of the junction left unmatched. Written as DNA, the CDR3 is TGTGCCAGCACACCCAAAACGGGGGGGCGTCGCACAGATACGCAGTATTTT. Its protein is CASTPKTGGRRTDTQYF.

The chain joins TRBV11-2 to TRBJ2-7; perhaps TRBD2 as D (7 bases). Per germline, CDR1 SGHAT and CDR2 FQNNGV. This CDR3 contains 19 residues. V lost 4 bases, J lost 0 bases, and 25 bases lay in between. The CDR3 loop is CASSSITWEGGASSYEQYF. The CDR3 DNA follows: TGTGCCAGCAGCTCCATTACGTGGGAGGGGGGGGCGAGCTCCTACGAGCAGTACTTC.

The chain couples TRBV5-1 to TRBJ1-2; possibly TRBD1 for D (5 bases). The V gene lost 0 bases and the J gene lost 4 bases, with 10 bases spanning the gap. This CDR3 is built from 14 residues. CDR1 and CDR2 (germline): SGHRS, YFSETQ. The CDR3 DNA follows: TGCGCCAGCAGCTTGGAGGGGATTAGCTATGGCTACACCTTC. It translates to CASSLEGISYGYTF.

The V call is TRBV6-2 or TRBV6-3, the J call TRBJ1-1; D is ambiguous. CDR3 length: 13 amino acids. Germline loops: CDR1 MNHEY, CDR2 SVGEGT. Trimming took off 0 bases at V and 8 bases at J, with 10 bases between the two ends. As DNA, the CDR3 is TGTGCCAGCAGTTACTCTAGCCGCTCGGAAGCTTTCTTT. It is translated as CASSYSSRSEAFF.

J is TRBJ2-3 and V is TRBV2; D remains ambiguous. CDR3 length: 15 amino acids. The V end lost 8 bases, the J end lost 2 bases, and 17 bases lay between the germline ends. Germline V gene lookup returns CDR1 SNHLY and CDR2 FYNNEI. Written as DNA, the CDR3 is TGTGCCAGCCAGAAAATGACCGCTAACACAGATACGCAGTATTTT. Protein: CASQKMTANTDTQYF. Full variable domain (rest looked up from reference TRBV2 and TRBJ2-3): EPEVTQTPSHQVTQMGQEVILRCVPISNHLYFYWYRQILGQKVEFLVSFYNNEISEKSEIFDDQFSVERPDGSNFTLKIRSTKLEDSAMYFCASQKMTANTDTQYFGPGTRLTVL.

The V gene is TRBV27, the J gene TRBJ2-1; TRBD1 is a possible D gene (5 bases). The germline V gene encodes CDR1 MNHEY and CDR2 SMNVEV (reference sequence). The CDR3 totals 14 residues. V lost 7 bases and J 4 bases, leaving 14 bases between the germline ends. In DNA, the CDR3 is TGTGCCAGCACCCTGGGTGGGGCTTACAATGAGCAGTTCTTC. Translation: CASTLGGAYNEQFF.

The genes are TRBV12-3 or TRBV12-4 and TRBJ1-1; D is unresolved. The CDR3 is made up of 12 amino acids. Trimming shortened V by 5 bases and J by 2 bases, and 6 bases separated the two germline ends. CDR3 region: CASSSINTEAFF. The CDR3 nucleotides read TGTGCCAGCAGTAGCATCAACACTGAAGCTTTCTTT.

The V and J genes are TRBV10-3 and TRBJ1-1; 8 nucleotides line up with TRBD1. The CDR3 covers 15 residues. Trimming at V came to 8 bases and at J to 0 bases, leaving 8 bases not matched to a gene. CDR1 is ENHRY and CDR2 is SYGVKD in the germline V gene. This CDR3 reads CAIGIPGGLNTEAFF. In nucleotides, the CDR3 is TGTGCCATCGGTATCCCAGGGGGCCTGAACACTGAAGCTTTCTTT.

CDR3 protein: CASSVGPIRDTGELFF. The DNA for the CDR3 is TGTGCCAGCAGCGTAGGCCCGATACGGGACACCGGGGAGCTGTTTTTT. The V and J genes are TRBV9 and TRBJ2-2; no reliable D call. Germline V gene lookup returns CDR1 SGDLS and CDR2 YYNGEE. V was trimmed by 0 bases and J by 3 bases, leaving 12 bases between them. The CDR3 has 16 amino acids. The variable domain in full, with the rest retrieved from reference TRBV9 and TRBJ2-2, is DSGVTQTPKHLITATGQRVTLRCSPRSGDLSVYWYQQSLDQGLQFLIQYYNGEERAKGNILERFSAQQFPDLHSELNLSSLELGDSALYFCASSVGPIRDTGELFFGEGSRLTVL.

The chain is built from TRBV9 and TRBJ2-3; weak D call: TRBD2 (5 bases). Trimming left V 0 bases short and J 2 bases short, with 10 bases between. This CDR3 spans 15 amino acids. Germline CDR1 is SGDLS and CDR2 is YYNGEE. Written as DNA, the CDR3 is TGTGCCAGCAGCGTAGGAGGGTGGAACACAGATACGCAGTATTTT. Encoded protein: CASSVGGWNTDTQYF.

V gene TRBV6-5 combines with J gene TRBJ2-4; the match to TRBD2 covers 8 bases. CDR3 size: 15 residues. Germline-derived CDR1 and CDR2 are MNHEY and SVGAGI. After removal of 8 bases from V and 0 bases from J, the junction contained 6 bases not matched to a gene. The DNA of the CDR3 is TGTGCCAGCGGATCGGGGGGGATAGCCAAAAACATTCAGTACTTC. Translated, it gives CASGSGGIAKNIQYF.

The rearrangement links TRBV5-6 to TRBJ2-7, with TRBD2 as a possible D gene (6 bases). Trimming left V 3 bases short and J 6 bases short, with 19 bases between. Germline lookup yields CDR1 SGHDT and CDR2 YYEEEE. The CDR3 has 15 residues. CDR3 in amino acids: CASSSDLGGRGEQYF. CDR3 nucleotide sequence: TGTGCCAGCAGCTCCGACTTAGGAGGGAGAGGCGAGCAGTACTTC.

The chain is built from TRBV5-1 and TRBJ2-6; 11 nucleotides match TRBD2. The V segment lost 4 bases and the J segment 0 bases; nucleotides outside the gene matches: 6. There are 18 residues in the CDR3. Germline assignment: CDR1 SGHRS and CDR2 YFSETQ. For the CDR3, the DNA is TGCGCCAGCAGCGCCCTAGCGGGGGGCCCCTCTGGGGCCAACGTCCTGACTTTC. It encodes CASSALAGGPSGANVLTF. Together with reference TRBV5-1 and TRBJ2-6, the CDR3 gives the full variable domain: KAGVTQTPRYLIKTRGQQVTLSCSPISGHRSVSWYQQTPGQGLQFLFEYFSETQRNKGNFPGRFSGRQFSNSRSEMNVSTLELGDSALYLCASSALAGGPSGANVLTFGAGSRLTVL.

The V call is TRBV18, the J call TRBJ1-2, with 7 nucleotides matching TRBD1. V trimming: 3 bases; J trimming: 3 bases; junction bases outside the gene matches: 13. Germline CDR1 and CDR2: KGHSH and LQKENI. The CDR3 is made up of 17 amino acids. CDR3 in amino acids: CASSPAGQRPKDYGYTF. In DNA, the CDR3 is TGTGCCAGCTCACCTGCGGGACAGCGCCCTAAGGACTATGGCTACACCTTC. Based on the CDR3 plus reference TRBV18 and TRBJ1-2, the full variable domain is NAGVMQNPRHLVRRRGQEARLRCSPMKGHSHVYWYRQLPEEGLKFMVYLQKENIIDESGMPKERFSAEFPKEGPSILRIQQVVRGDSAAYFCASSPAGQRPKDYGYTFGSGTRLTVV.

The chain combines TRBV7-3 with TRBJ2-1; possible D gene TRBD1, 5 bases. CDR3 length: 16 residues. The germline V gene has CDR1 SGHTA and CDR2 FQGTGA. Trimming removed 1 base from V and 7 bases from J, with 17 bases in between. CDR3 nucleotides: TGTGCCAGCAGCTTAATACCCAGGGCTTTGCCAAATGAGCAGTTCTTC. This gives the protein CASSLIPRALPNEQFF.